Described below is a single T cell receptor beta chain sequence and its context. The entry originates in a study of blood T cell repertoires in COVID-19. Background on the study: Samples of COVID-19 (acute and convalescent) were obtained from the United States, Italy and Spain. PBMCs, B-cell-depleted T cells, or T cells provided the cDNA or gDNA that made up the material.

In the original processing: Amplification of reference gene primers provided the estimated nucleated cell counts. Using immunoSEQ multiplex PCR, the repertoire was profiled, and TCRdb retains in-frame clones only, with some absent. The D gene and trimming were derived from the DNA, and the V and J assignments and clone size from that table. The sample lists around 82,000 clones; around 91% were seen once. The sequencing input was peripheral blood. This TCR was sampled from an older man with active or convalescent COVID-19.

CDR3 DNA: TGCGCCAGCAGCCGAGGGTGGACCCCCTATGGCTACACCTTC. Its translation is CASSRGWTPYGYTF. The rearrangement joins TRBV10-1 to TRBJ1-2; unclear D gene. Germline-derived CDR1 and CDR2 are WNHNN and SYGVQD (reference sequence). CDR3 length: 14 residues. V was shortened by 6 bases and J by 4 bases, with 15 bases between the two germline ends.